What follows are 21 T cell receptor beta chains derived from one specimen sequenced in a study of Graves' ophthalmopathy and Graves' hyperthyroidism. The study amplified TCR beta CDR3 regions using RNA transcripts. Amplification began with first-round RT-PCR using HTBI primers, then second-round multiplex PCR was performed. TCRdb re-analysed the multiplex PCR reads in MiXCR, keeping a single row per CDR3 protein. Counted here are approximately 700,000 distinct CDR3 sequences, roughly 40% occurring once; the ten biggest clones make up roughly 46%. Sequencing was carried out using peripheral blood. The receptor set was obtained from an adult man with Graves' ophthalmopathy.

V and J are TRBV10-3 and TRBJ2-7, with D unresolved. V lost 2 bases and J lost 2, with 13 bases in between. This CDR3 spans 15 amino acids. The V gene's germline CDR1 is ENHRY and CDR2 SYGVKD. The CDR3 reads CAISEGSGLPYEQYF. The DNA of the CDR3 is TGTGCCATCAGTGAGGGATCGGGTCTCCCCTACGAGCAGTACTTC.

This clonotype has ten or more counts. CDR3 sequence reads: CASSLARVSTEAFF. For the CDR3, the DNA is TGTGCCAGCAGCTTAGCTCGGGTTAGCACTGAAGCTTTCTTT. V and J are TRBV7-8 and TRBJ1-1; D gene uncertain. This CDR3 is 14 amino acids long. Germline CDR1 reads SGHVS; CDR2 reads FQNEAQ. Deletions cut 0 bases from V and 4 bases from J, with 9 bases between.

This chain connects TRBV24-1 to TRBJ1-5; TRBD1 agrees at 8 bases. CDR3 length equals 15 residues. J gave up 7 bases and V 7 bases, and 11 bases lay outside the gene matches. Per the germline V gene, CDR1 is KGHDR and CDR2 is SFDVKD. The chain's CDR3 is CATSLPRDRRQPQHF. CDR3 coding DNA: TGTGCCACCAGCTTACCACGGGACAGGAGACAGCCCCAGCATTTT.

This chain connects TRBV29-1 to TRBJ2-5, with a tentative D call TRBD1 (6 bases). The V end was cut by 4 bases, the J end by 1 base, with 10 bases between. The germline V gene has CDR1 SQVTM and CDR2 ANQGSEA. This CDR3 contains 13 residues. The CDR3 sequence: CSVGQGTQETQYF. CDR3 in DNA: TGCAGCGTTGGGCAGGGGACCCAAGAGACCCAGTACTTC.

The V call is TRBV20-1, the J call TRBJ1-2; D is undetermined. V dropped 6 bases and J dropped 1 base, with 15 bases sitting between them. From germline, CDR1 is DFQATT and CDR2 SNEGSKA (reference sequence). The CDR3 runs 14 residues. CDR3: CSAPRAGVNYGYTF. The DNA for the CDR3 is TGCAGTGCCCCTAGAGCAGGAGTTAACTATGGCTACACCTTC.

The chain couples TRBV25-1 to TRBJ2-2, with D unresolved. Germline CDR1 is MGHDK and CDR2 is SYGVNS. CDR3 length: 15 residues. V lost 6 bases and J 3 bases, leaving 14 bases between the germline ends. The CDR3 DNA is TGTGCCAGCAGCGTTGGTCGGACCTACACCGGGGAGCTGTTTTTT. It encodes CASSVGRTYTGELFF.

At least ten counts were recorded for this clonotype. The chain combines TRBV5-6 with TRBJ1-2; 9 nucleotides align to TRBD1. The germline CDR1 and CDR2 sequences are SGHDT and YYEEEE. V lost 4 bases, J lost 7 bases, and 11 bases stayed unmatched. The CDR3 runs 15 residues. The CDR3 coding sequence is TGTGCCAGCAGCGTGTACAGGGGGCTAGATCGTGGCTACACCTTC. Its protein is CASSVYRGLDRGYTF.

The CDR3 bases are TGTGCCAGCAGTTACTCGGGACAGAACACCGGGGAGCTGTTTTTT. Its translation: CASSYSGQNTGELFF. This chain links TRBV25-1 with TRBJ2-2; tentatively, D is TRBD1 (6 bases). Germline V gives CDR1 MGHDK, CDR2 SYGVNS. The ends were cut back, 5 bases at V and 1 base at J, with 11 bases in the middle. This CDR3 has 15 amino acids.

This clonotype showed up just a few times. The V call is TRBV20-1, the J call TRBJ1-1; 9 nucleotides match TRBD1. Germline CDR1 and CDR2: DFQATT and SNEGSKA (reference sequence). Losses at the gene ends were 5 bases for V and 4 bases for J; bases not matched to a gene: 11. This CDR3 contains 15 residues. CDR3 region: CSAPGQGMTRTEAFF. Written as DNA, the CDR3 is TGCAGTGCTCCGGGACAGGGAATGACACGCACTGAAGCTTTCTTT.

This clonotype was seen repeatedly, ten times or more. This chain connects TRBV10-1 to TRBJ2-7, with TRBD1 matching over 8 bases. The CDR3 is 13 residues long. Trimming cost V 10 bases and J 4 bases; bases outside gene matches: 9. Germline CDR1 and CDR2: WNHNN and SYGVQD (reference sequence). Written as DNA, the CDR3 is TGCGCCACCCCTGGACAGGGTCCATACGAGCAGTACTTC. Protein sequence: CATPGQGPYEQYF.

The table lists this clonotype with many counts. The chain combines TRBV25-1 with TRBJ2-2; D not resolved. V dropped 6 bases and J dropped 3 bases, with 8 bases sitting between them. The CDR3 covers 13 residues. Germline CDR1 is MGHDK and CDR2 is SYGVNS. The CDR3 loop reads CASSLLHTGELFF. The CDR3, as DNA: TGTGCCAGCAGCTTATTGCACACCGGGGAGCTGTTTTTT.

This clonotype was recorded at least ten times. V gene TRBV10-2 combines with J gene TRBJ1-4, with D possibly TRBD1 on 5 matching bases. V lost 10 bases and J 4 bases, leaving 13 bases between the germline ends. Germline CDR1 is WSHSY and CDR2 is SAAADI. The length of the CDR3 is 13 residues. DNA for the CDR3: TGCGCCACCCCGGGGCGACATAATGAAAAACTGTTTTTT. Translating it yields CATPGRHNEKLFF.

The rearrangement joins TRBV19 to TRBJ1-1; D is ambiguous. This CDR3 region has 12 residues. CDR1 is LNHDA, CDR2 SQIVND, per germline (reference sequence). The V and J ends lost 11 bases and 4 bases respectively, with 14 bases between them. For the CDR3, the DNA is TGTGCCTGCTCCGGGATGGGCACTGAAGCTTTCTTT. Protein: CACSGMGTEAFF.

The V call is TRBV7-2, the J call TRBJ1-1; tentative D call: TRBD1 (5 bases). This CDR3 is built from 20 residues. CDR1 SGHTA and CDR2 FQGNSA come from the germline V gene. Trimming stripped 6 bases from V and 4 bases from J, with 33 bases between. The CDR3 sequence: CASSFPPPAQRGPTSTEAFF. The CDR3 bases are TGTGCCAGCAGTTTCCCGCCTCCGGCCCAGAGGGGCCCAACATCCACTGAAGCTTTCTTT.

The rearrangement uses TRBV4-1 and TRBJ2-7, with D perhaps matching TRBD2 (6 bases). This CDR3 comprises 15 residues. The germline V gene encodes CDR1 MGHRA and CDR2 YSYEKL. V dropped 2 bases and J dropped 2 bases, with 13 bases sitting between them. The CDR3 DNA follows: TGCGCCAGCAGCCAAAGCGTAGCGGAGACCTACGAGCAGTACTTC. It yields the protein CASSQSVAETYEQYF.

The CDR3 sequence: CSVLGTGETQYF. The CDR3 bases are TGCAGCGTTCTGGGGACCGGGGAGACCCAGTACTTC. The rearrangement uses TRBV29-1 and TRBJ2-5; possibly TRBD1 or TRBD2 for D (5 bases each). Germline V gene sequence: CDR1 SQVTM, CDR2 ANQGSEA. V lost 5 bases, J lost 5 bases, and 12 bases lay in between. This CDR3 is built from 12 residues.

This clonotype has a count of ten or more. CDR3 sequence: CSATLTGSDTEAFF. CDR3 DNA sequence: TGCAGTGCTACGCTGACAGGGTCTGACACTGAAGCTTTCTTT. The J gene is TRBJ1-1, the V gene TRBV20-1; 7 bases are a match to TRBD1. Germline CDR1 is DFQATT and CDR2 is SNEGSKA (reference sequence). The CDR3 totals 14 residues. V trimming: 4 bases; J trimming: 3 bases; junction bases outside the gene matches: 8.

The chain is built from TRBV7-2 and TRBJ2-7, with unresolved D. This CDR3 is 14 amino acids long. CDR1 and CDR2 (germline): SGHTA, FQGNSA. V lost 4 bases and J lost 0, with 10 bases in between. CDR3 amino acids: CASSSTGRSYEQYF. The CDR3 DNA follows: TGTGCCAGCAGCTCAACTGGCCGCTCCTACGAGCAGTACTTC.

This clonotype was picked up many times. This chain uses TRBV5-1 with TRBJ1-6, with TRBD1 as a possible D gene (6 bases). The CDR3 extends over 15 amino acids. V shed 0 bases and J shed 10 bases, with 14 bases lying between them. Germline V gives CDR1 SGHRS, CDR2 YFSETQ. Here the CDR3 reads CASSLVARGASPLHF. DNA for the CDR3: TGCGCCAGCAGCTTGGTTGCCAGGGGAGCATCACCCCTCCACTTT.

The chain employs TRBV7-8 and TRBJ2-5; 9 bases agree with TRBD2. The tail of the sequence fits TRBJ2-7 better, so the J call may be wrong. Germline V CDR1 and CDR2: SGHVS, FQNEAQ. This CDR3 comprises 16 residues. Here the CDR3 DNA reads TGTGCCAGCAGCCAAGGACCGCGGGCTAGCGGGGACGAGCAGTACTTC. It translates to CASSQGPRASGDEQYF.

The count of this clonotype is one. Here the CDR3 omits its conserved ending phenylalanine or tryptophan, so a read error is the likely source. The DNA is omitted, as the CDR3 cannot be located on it reliably, and the CDR3 follows TCRdb's listing. This chain uses TRBV29-1 with TRBJ1-1; TRBD1, the D gene given by the table, was not confirmed from the DNA. Germline assignment: CDR1 SQVTM and CDR2 ANQGSEA. The CDR3 has 9 residues if both end residues are counted. CDR3 amino acids: CSVEQGAVY.